Sequencing of this T cell receptor beta chain was carried out in a study of cytomegalovirus exposure and HLA in healthy donors. A note on this clone: Its antigen is as yet unknown.

Overall study findings and caveats: The study carried out a later analysis of TCR beta sequences. It associated some 15,000 of them with specific HLA alleles at a false discovery rate of 0.05. Across all donors, roughly uniform sequencing depth was an assumption of the presence/absence analyses. In vitro data verified a few CMV-associated chains as specific for CMV antigens. Of the V segments, some could not be distinguished, including TRBV6-2 and TRBV6-3, and were excluded.

The germline V and J ends were trimmed by 3 bases and 3 bases, with 5 bases remaining between them. CDR3 length equals 12 residues. CDR1 WSHSY and CDR2 SAAADI come from the germline V gene. The PCR made use of 60 Vbeta and 13 Jbeta primers. The table came from immunoSEQ multiplex PCR; TCRdb's copy has only in-frame clones and leaves some out. The sample shows about 200,000 clones, and over 0.75% sits with its ten largest clones. The chain has TRBV10-2 and TRBJ2-5; no firm D call. Sequenced input: PBMCs. The TCR originated in a woman aged 30 to 39 in good health and CMV-seropositive. CDR3 nucleotide sequence: TGCGCCAGCAGTGAACAGAAAGAGACCCAGTACTTC. Protein sequence: CASSEQKETQYF.